This is a list of T cell receptor beta chains from one sample in a study of blood T cells in healthy people across ages. TCRdb reanalysed the 5' RACE reads using MiXCR and keeps one entry per CDR3 protein. The sample contains about a million distinct CDR3 sequences, just over 50% of which appear only once. The sample consisted of blood. These receptors originate from a woman aged 55-69 years in good health. CDR3s include the opening cysteine and the closing phenylalanine or tryptophan. The D gene is left open where the match is weak. Clone size appears in some rows only: once, few, many, or a class for an expanded clone.

J | D | V | size | CDR3 | DNA
TRBJ2-7 | TRBD2 | TRBV20-1 | NA | CSARVEREGTSEQYF | TGCAGTGCTAGAGTTGAGCGGGAGGGAACGAGCGAGCAGTACTTC
TRBJ2-7 | TRBD2 | TRBV20-1 | NA | CSASKITSGSPYEQYF | TGCAGTGCTAGTAAGATAACTAGCGGGAGTCCCTACGAGCAGTACTTC
TRBJ1-5 | NA | TRBV20-1 | NA | CSARSQGWEPQHF | TGCAGTGCTAGGAGTCAGGGGTGGGAGCCCCAGCATTTT
TRBJ2-5 | TRBD2 | TRBV19 | once | CASNNGRQETQYF | TGTGCCAGTAACAACGGGAGGCAAGAGACCCAGTACTTC
TRBJ2-3 | TRBD1 | TRBV5-6 | NA | CASSLGGGLADTQYF | TGTGCCAGCAGCTTGGGAGGGGGCCTGGCAGATACGCAGTATTTT
TRBJ2-3 | TRBD2 | TRBV29-1 | NA | CSVQGLAGEADTQYF | TGCAGCGTTCAAGGACTAGCGGGAGAGGCAGATACGCAGTATTTT
TRBJ2-7 | NA | TRBV28 | many | CASIGHNYEQYF | TGTGCCAGCATTGGACACAACTACGAGCAGTACTTC
TRBJ1-2 | NA | TRBV4-2 | few | CASSKLRGGARANYGYTF | TGTGCCAGCAGCAAACTAAGGGGGGGGGCGCGAGCCAACTATGGCTACACCTTC
TRBJ1-1 | NA | TRBV27 | NA | CASSRVAAPEAFF | TGTGCCAGCAGTCGAGTCGCGGCCCCCGAAGCTTTCTTT
TRBJ1-1 | NA | TRBV7-9 | NA | CASSPDYTEAFF | TGTGCCAGCAGCCCCGATTACACTGAAGCTTTCTTT
TRBJ2-5 | TRBD2 | TRBV28 | NA | CASSLRSGRGTQYF | TGTGCCAGCAGTTTAAGATCAGGGAGGGGGACCCAGTACTTC
TRBJ2-7 | NA | TRBV7-6 | few | CASSLEVSLTTGEQYF | TGTGCCAGCAGCTTAGAGGTTTCCCTTACCACCGGCGAGCAGTACTTC
TRBJ2-5 | TRBD2 | TRBV7-3 | NA | CASSSKREGLETQYF | TGTGCCAGCAGCTCCAAGCGGGAGGGCCTGGAGACCCAGTACTTC
TRBJ2-3 | NA | TRBV11-2 | NA | CASRTISGTDTQYF | TGTGCCAGCAGGACTATATCTGGCACAGATACGCAGTATTTT
TRBJ2-3 | NA | TRBV24-1 | few | CATSDRMRTDTQYF | TGTGCCACCAGTGATAGGATGCGCACAGATACGCAGTATTTT
TRBJ2-4 | TRBD1 | TRBV4-2 | NA | CASSQDLGGDIQYF | TGTGCCAGCAGCCAAGATCTAGGGGGCGACATTCAGTACTTC
TRBJ2-7 | NA | TRBV7-9 | few | CASSKQSTNSHEQYF | TGTGCCAGCAGCAAACAGAGCACCAACTCCCACGAGCAGTACTTC
TRBJ1-1 | TRBD1 | TRBV11-1 | few | CASRRQGGTEAFF | TGTGCCAGCAGGCGACAGGGCGGCACTGAAGCTTTCTTT
TRBJ2-7 | NA | TRBV7-2 | NA | CASSSRTGAAYEQYF | TGTGCCAGCAGCTCCCGAACCGGAGCGGCCTACGAGCAGTACTTC
TRBJ1-2 | TRBD1 | TRBV7-9 | few | CASSSDRVKGYTF | TGTGCCAGCAGCTCGGACAGGGTAAAAGGCTACACCTTC
TRBJ2-3 | TRBD1 | TRBV14 | few | CASSHNGQGVTDTQYF | TGTGCCAGCAGCCATAACGGGCAGGGGGTCACAGATACGCAGTATTTT
TRBJ2-3 | TRBD1 | TRBV6-6 | NA | CASRDRGRADTQYF | TGTGCCAGCAGGGACAGGGGTCGGGCAGATACGCAGTATTTT
TRBJ2-3 | TRBD2 | TRBV7-2 | NA | CASSFGTSPTDTQYF | TGTGCCAGCAGCTTCGGGACTAGCCCCACAGATACGCAGTATTTT
TRBJ2-1 | TRBD2 | TRBV5-1 | NA | CASSLTSGSPNEQFF | TGCGCCAGCAGCCTTACTAGCGGGTCCCCTAATGAGCAGTTCTTC
TRBJ1-4 | NA | TRBV7-2 | few | CASSLVWSPNEKLFF | TGTGCCAGCAGCTTAGTCTGGAGCCCTAATGAAAAACTGTTTTTT
TRBJ2-5 | TRBD1 | TRBV29-1 | NA | CSVARDRGNEQYF | TGCAGCGTTGCCCGGGACAGGGGGAATGAGCAGTACTTC
TRBJ2-7 | TRBD1 | TRBV28 | NA | CASSLPLDRLTYEQYF | TGTGCCAGCAGTCTTCCCCTGGACAGGCTCACCTACGAGCAGTACTTC